These 24 T cell receptor beta chains were sequenced from one sample in a study of T cells in localized non-small cell lung cancer. Repertoires were generated with immunoSEQ multiplex PCR, while TCRdb's copy carries only in-frame clones and drops some. This table has tens of thousands of clones, about four fifths appearing once. The sample here was PBMCs, taken before any cancer treatment. Every receptor here comes from a woman aged 40-69 years with stage II squamous cell lung carcinoma.

V usage is TRBV7-2 and J usage is TRBJ1-1; weak D call: TRBD1 (6 bases). The CDR3 has 15 amino acids. Germline values: CDR1 SGHTA, CDR2 FQGNSA. Trimming removed 5 bases from V and 2 bases from J, with 15 bases in between. CDR3 in DNA: TGTGCCAGCAGCCCCCTTCGAGGGGGTAACACTGAAGCTTTCTTT. Protein: CASSPLRGGNTEAFF.

This clone has more than one count but fewer than ten. V gene TRBV28 combines with J gene TRBJ2-3; 7 positions agree with TRBD1. Germline V gene data show CDR1 as MDHEN and CDR2 as SYDVKM. The CDR3 runs to 17 residues. Losses at the gene ends were 3 bases for V and 2 bases for J; bases not matched to a gene: 11. In DNA, the CDR3 is TGTGCCAGCAGTTTTCCTCTCGACAGGGCCTCCACAGATACGCAGTATTTT. This sequence encodes CASSFPLDRASTDTQYF.

The chain carries TRBV7-8 and TRBJ2-3, with 9 bases aligning to TRBD2. This CDR3 contains 16 residues. J gave up 6 bases and V 4 bases, and 11 bases lay outside the gene matches. CDR1 SGHVS and CDR2 FQNEAQ come from the germline V gene. In DNA form, the CDR3 reads TGTGCCAGCAGCTCCTGGGATAGCGGGAGTCCTGATACGCAGTATTTT. It is translated as CASSSWDSGSPDTQYF.

The chain is built from TRBV5-1 and TRBJ2-1; D is possibly TRBD1 (5 bases). Germline CDR1 reads SGHRS; CDR2 reads YFSETQ. The CDR3 is 15 residues long. V lost 4 bases, J lost 0 bases, and 11 bases lay in between. CDR3 sequence: CASSPLGASYNEQFF. The CDR3 DNA reads TGCGCCAGCAGCCCCCTAGGGGCCTCCTACAATGAGCAGTTCTTC.

This clone was seen only a few times. This chain connects TRBV19 to TRBJ1-5; no clear D gene. The V gene's germline CDR1 is LNHDA and CDR2 SQIVND (reference sequence). Trimming cost V 5 bases and J 0 bases, with 11 bases left between them. This CDR3 region has 15 residues. The CDR3 loop reads CASSLYDTSNQPQHF. Written as DNA, the CDR3 is TGTGCCAGTAGTCTCTACGACACTAGCAATCAGCCCCAGCATTTT.

This chain connects TRBV10-3 to TRBJ2-1; TRBD2 might be the D (6 bases). The CDR3 totals 19 residues. The germline gives CDR1 ENHRY, CDR2 SYGVKD. V dropped 0 bases and J dropped 2 bases, with 20 bases sitting between them. The CDR3 region is CAISESRAQRAGAYNEQFF. The CDR3 DNA sequence: TGTGCCATCAGTGAGTCGAGGGCCCAGCGGGCTGGGGCCTACAATGAGCAGTTCTTC.

The rearrangement joins TRBV5-8 to TRBJ1-5, with 7 bases identical to TRBD1. CDR3 length: 15 residues. After removal of 4 bases from V and 2 bases from J, the junction contained 6 bases not matched to a gene. Germline-derived CDR1 and CDR2 are SGHTS and YDEGEE. CDR3 nucleotide sequence: TGTGCCAGCAGCCCGCTTACAGGGGGCAATCAGCCCCAGCATTTT. Residues: CASSPLTGGNQPQHF.

CDR3 sequence reads: CASSEVAGTSYEQYF. CDR3 DNA sequence: TGTGCCAGCAGTGAAGTTGCCGGGACATCCTACGAGCAGTACTTC. The J gene is TRBJ2-7, the V gene TRBV6-1, with a tentative D call TRBD1 (6 bases). V was clipped by 1 base and J by 1 base, with 11 bases between them. Germline assignment: CDR1 MNHNS and CDR2 SASEGT. This CDR3 region has 15 residues.

The chain combines TRBV6-1 with TRBJ1-4; D may be TRBD1 (5 bases). CDR3 length equals 14 residues. Trimming removed 7 bases from V and 8 bases from J, with 17 bases in between. The V gene's germline CDR1 is MNHNS and CDR2 SASEGT. Written as DNA, the CDR3 is TGTGCCAGCACCGATGGGGGGGAGGAGGAAAAACTGTTTTTT. Its protein product is CASTDGGEEEKLFF.

This chain joins TRBV6-5 and TRBJ2-5; tentatively, D is TRBD1 or TRBD2 (6 bases each). This CDR3 region has 15 residues. Looked up from germline, CDR1 is MNHEY and CDR2 is SVGAGI. With 0 bases removed from V and 4 bases from J, the gap between germline ends came to 12 bases. The CDR3 bases are TGTGCCAGCAGTTACTCGAGAGGGGGGCTAGAGACCCAGTACTTC. As protein: CASSYSRGGLETQYF.

This chain connects TRBV5-1 to TRBJ2-2, with 8 nucleotides matching TRBD2. This CDR3 contains 15 residues. Germline CDR1 reads SGHRS; CDR2 reads YFSETQ. After removal of 0 bases from V and 5 bases from J, the junction contained 3 bases not matched to a gene. CDR3 region: CASSLGGLATGELFF. In DNA, the CDR3 is TGCGCCAGCAGCTTGGGAGGACTAGCTACCGGGGAGCTGTTTTTT.

V and J are TRBV7-9 and TRBJ1-5, with D tentatively TRBD1 (5 bases). Trimming cost V 1 base and J 2 bases, with 18 bases left between them. Germline CDR1 reads SEHNR; CDR2 reads FQNEAQ (reference sequence). The CDR3 runs 18 residues. This CDR3 reads CASSLGVDSGDRNQPQHF. The DNA of the CDR3 is TGTGCCAGCAGCTTAGGTGTCGACTCGGGGGACCGCAATCAGCCCCAGCATTTT.

The rearrangement links TRBV7-9 to TRBJ1-2; D gene uncertain. Germline V gene lookup returns CDR1 SEHNR and CDR2 FQNEAQ (reference sequence). There are 14 residues in the CDR3. V lost 2 bases and J 3 bases, leaving 10 bases between the germline ends. CDR3 in DNA: TGTGCCAGCAGCTTAAATATTCTTGACTATGGCTACACCTTC. It translates to CASSLNILDYGYTF.

In this sample, this clone turned up once. The chain recombines TRBV7-9 with TRBJ2-5; 7 positions match TRBD1. There are 17 residues in the CDR3. The V gene end was trimmed by 5 bases and the J gene end by 1 base; junction bases not matched to a gene: 13. CDR1 is SEHNR, CDR2 FQNEAQ, per germline (reference sequence). Here the CDR3 DNA reads TGTGCCAGCAGCAAACGGACAGGTAGAGACCGCCAAGAGACCCAGTACTTC. Translating it yields CASSKRTGRDRQETQYF.

V is TRBV10-2 and J is TRBJ1-3; D gene uncertain. CDR1 and CDR2 (germline): WSHSY, SAAADI. Trimming cost V 8 bases and J 2 bases, with 13 bases left between them. The CDR3 contains 14 residues. The CDR3 region is CASRAGPTGNTIYF. The CDR3 DNA reads as TGCGCCAGCCGGGCCGGCCCAACTGGAAACACCATATATTTT.

This clone was found a few times. The chain links TRBV25-1 to TRBJ1-5; 7 bases are shared with TRBD1. Germline values: CDR1 MGHDK, CDR2 SYGVNS. J gave up 4 bases and V 2 bases, and 5 bases lay outside the gene matches. The CDR3 sequence is 15 residues long. The DNA for the CDR3 is TGTGCCAGCAGTGAACCGGGCAGGGGGAATCAGCCCCAGCATTTT. It translates to CASSEPGRGNQPQHF.

This clone has a count of ten or more. V and J are TRBV5-1 and TRBJ1-3; D is perhaps TRBD1 (6 bases). Trimming took 3 bases from V and 8 from J, leaving 15 bases between them. The CDR3 extends over 14 amino acids. The germline V gene has CDR1 SGHRS and CDR2 YFSETQ. For the CDR3, the DNA is TGCGCCAGCAGCTCCGGGACTAGGGGGGACACCATATATTTT. Amino acid sequence: CASSSGTRGDTIYF.

V and J are TRBV7-5 and TRBJ2-2; the tabulated D call, TRBD1, remains unverified against the DNA. TRBV7-5 is a pseudogene. This CDR3 spans 17 amino acids. CDR3 coding DNA: TGTGCCAGAAGCCGACAGGGGGACACCTATTGGACCGGGGAGCTGTTTTTT. Amino acid sequence: CARSRQGDTYWTGELFF.

The V call is TRBV7-9, the J call TRBJ2-1; D possibly corresponds to TRBD1 (5 bases). This CDR3 spans 14 amino acids. The V end lost 5 bases, the J end lost 5 bases, and 13 bases lay between the germline ends. Germline assignment: CDR1 SEHNR and CDR2 FQNEAQ (reference sequence). The CDR3 DNA follows: TGTGCCAGCAGCCAGGCAGGGTCCGACAATGAGCAGTTCTTC. It codes for CASSQAGSDNEQFF.

Only a few counts were recorded for this clone. The genes are TRBV15 and TRBJ2-1; the D gene is possibly TRBD2 (5 bases). The CDR3 has 15 residues. Trimming took off 2 bases at V and 7 bases at J, with 15 bases between the two ends. The V gene's germline CDR1 is LNHNV and CDR2 YYDKDF (reference sequence). The CDR3 coding sequence is TGTGCCACCAGCAGACGTGACCTTTCGGGGAATGAGCAGTTCTTC. Translating it yields CATSRRDLSGNEQFF.

This rearrangement joins TRBV7-8 to TRBJ1-1, with a possible D match to TRBD1 (5 bases). Germline V gene sequence: CDR1 SGHVS, CDR2 FQNEAQ. The V end was cut by 5 bases, the J end by 5 bases, with 15 bases between. CDR3 length: 14 amino acids. The CDR3 coding sequence is TGTGCCAGCAGCACTGGGACCTCCCGGACTGAAGCTTTCTTT. It specifies CASSTGTSRTEAFF. Variable domain in full (rest from reference TRBV7-8 and TRBJ1-1): GAGVSQSPRYKVAKRGQDVALRCDPISGHVSLFWYQQALGQGPEFLTYFQNEAQLDKSGLPSDRFFAERPEGSVSTLKIQRTQQEDSAVYLCASSTGTSRTEAFFGQGTRLTVV.

The V call is TRBV4-2, the J call TRBJ2-1, with TRBD1 matching over 7 bases. There are 16 residues in the CDR3. The trim removed 0 bases at V and 7 bases at J, leaving 9 bases unmatched. Germline-derived CDR1 and CDR2 are LGHNA and YNFKEQ. CDR3 in amino acids: CASSQDRGQPENEQFF. CDR3 nucleotides: TGTGCCAGCAGCCAAGATAGGGGACAGCCGGAGAATGAGCAGTTCTTC.

This CDR3 reads CASSSSSGITGELFF. CDR3 in DNA: TGTGCCAGCAGCTCTTCTAGCGGTATCACCGGGGAGCTGTTTTTT. The gene calls are TRBV7-9 and TRBJ2-2, with 7 bases lining up with TRBD2. The CDR3 length is 15 residues. Losses at the gene ends were 4 bases for V and 4 bases for J; bases not matched to a gene: 6. The germline CDR1 and CDR2 sequences are SEHNR and FQNEAQ (reference sequence).

The genes are TRBV28 and TRBJ2-3; 7 positions agree with TRBD1. Germline loops: CDR1 MDHEN, CDR2 SYDVKM. Losses at the gene ends were 4 bases for V and 2 bases for J; bases not matched to a gene: 3. CDR3 length equals 14 residues. CDR3 loop: CASSSDRDTDTQYF. As DNA, the CDR3 is TGTGCCAGCAGTTCTGACAGGGACACAGATACGCAGTATTTT. The full variable domain, completed using reference TRBV28 and TRBJ2-3, is DVKVTQSSRYLVKRTGEKVFLECVQDMDHENMFWYRQDPGLGLRLIYFSYDVKMKEKGDIPEGYSVSREKKERFSLILESASTNQTSMYLCASSSDRDTDTQYFGPGTRLTVL.